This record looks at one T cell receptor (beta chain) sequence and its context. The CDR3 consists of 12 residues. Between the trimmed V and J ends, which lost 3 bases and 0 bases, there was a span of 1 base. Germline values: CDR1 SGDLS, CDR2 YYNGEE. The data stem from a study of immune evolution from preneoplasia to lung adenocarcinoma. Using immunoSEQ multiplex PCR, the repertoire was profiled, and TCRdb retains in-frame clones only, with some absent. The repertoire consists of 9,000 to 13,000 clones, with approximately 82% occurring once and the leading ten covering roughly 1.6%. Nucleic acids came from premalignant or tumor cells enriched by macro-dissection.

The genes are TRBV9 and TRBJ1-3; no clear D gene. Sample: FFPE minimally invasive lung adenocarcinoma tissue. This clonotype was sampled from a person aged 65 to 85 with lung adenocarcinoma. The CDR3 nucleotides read TGTGCCAGCAGCGGCTCTGGAAACACCATATATTTT. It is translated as CASSGSGNTIYF.